These 19 T cell receptor beta chains were all obtained from the same sample, sequenced in a study of beta chain features in type 1 diabetes. Sequencing targeted expressed TCRB transcripts, as all isolated RNA had been reverse transcribed. Clones were read by immunoSEQ multiplex PCR, and TCRdb kept only the in-frame ones, dropping some. The sample shows 250,000 to 300,000 clones, approximately 14% of them seen only once. General observations from the study: Type 1 diabetes patients showed a moderate but significant shortening of TCRB CDR3s in all four CD4+ subsets.

No antigen is known for these receptors. Sequenced sample: naive CD4+ T cells from blood. The origin of the receptors is a man under 40 with type 1 diabetes.

This clone was counted a few times. The chain uses TRBV7-2 and TRBJ2-1; D is uncertain. V gave up 6 bases and J gave up 9 bases, with 18 bases separating them. The germline CDR1 and CDR2 sequences are SGHTA and FQGNSA. This CDR3 comprises 14 residues. In DNA, the CDR3 is TGTGCCAGCAGTTCCAGAAATTGGGCTTTTGAGCAGTTCTTC. This gives the protein CASSSRNWAFEQFF.

The chain carries TRBV7-2 and TRBJ2-7; tentative D call: TRBD2 (5 bases). V was cut by 5 bases and J by 6 bases, with 23 bases left in between. Germline V gene lookup returns CDR1 SGHTA and CDR2 FQGNSA. The CDR3 runs to 16 residues. The CDR3 DNA reads as TGTGCCAGCAGCAACCTCGACTATGGACGGCTGCTCGAGCAGTACTTC. Its protein product is CASSNLDYGRLLEQYF.

The rearrangement joins TRBV14 to TRBJ1-5; 8 bases match TRBD1. J lost 5 bases, V lost 5 bases, and 11 bases had no gene match. Germline assignment: CDR1 SGHDN and CDR2 FVKESK. This CDR3 is 16 amino acids long. The CDR3 DNA reads as TGTGCCAGCAGCAACTACCGGGACAGGAGTCATCAGCCCCAGCATTTT. Translating gives CASSNYRDRSHQPQHF.

This clone was observed a handful of times. The chain employs TRBV10-3 and TRBJ2-1, with 7 bases fitting TRBD2. The CDR3 contains 16 residues. Looked up from germline, CDR1 is ENHRY and CDR2 is SYGVKD. The trim removed 0 bases at V and 9 bases at J, leaving 11 bases unmatched. CDR3 nucleotide sequence: TGTGCCATCAGTGAGTCGCCTAGCGGTTCGGCGGGTGAGCAGTTCTTC. Its translation is CAISESPSGSAGEQFF.

The chain is built from TRBV5-6 and TRBJ2-6; D is ambiguous. Trimming removed 2 bases from V and 4 bases from J, with 7 bases in between. CDR1 and CDR2 (germline): SGHDT, YYEEEE. The CDR3 extends over 14 amino acids. CDR3 nucleotides: TGTGCCAGCAGCTTTCGCGGCGGGGCCAACGTCCTGACTTTC. It translates to CASSFRGGANVLTF.

The chain recombines TRBV7-9 with TRBJ2-1; D might be TRBD2 (6 bases). CDR1 is SEHNR and CDR2 is FQNEAQ in the germline V gene (reference sequence). This CDR3 is built from 15 residues. Trimming shortened V by 0 bases and J by 8 bases, and 14 bases separated the two germline ends. Here the CDR3 DNA reads TGTGCCAGCAGCTTAGCGGGAGGTTCCCCCGATGAGCAGTTCTTC. Protein product: CASSLAGGSPDEQFF.

The chain combines TRBV2 with TRBJ2-7; a possible D gene is TRBD1 (6 bases). This CDR3 is built from 12 residues. V gave up 5 bases and J gave up 6 bases, with 11 bases separating them. Looked up from germline, CDR1 is SNHLY and CDR2 is FYNNEI. CDR3 bases: TGTGCCAGCAGTTCTCAGGGGTCCGAGCAGTACTTC. Translating gives CASSSQGSEQYF.

This clone was recorded only once. The genes are TRBV5-6 and TRBJ1-4, with 8 bases lining up with TRBD1. The CDR3 sequence is 15 residues long. V lost 7 bases and J lost 5; bases outside the gene matches: 10. CDR1 is SGHDT and CDR2 is YYEEEE in the germline V gene. This CDR3 reads CASVRQGMANEKLFF. In nucleotides, the CDR3 is TGTGCCAGCGTAAGACAGGGGATGGCCAATGAAAAACTGTTTTTT.

CDR3 residues: CASSQDGRAGAVSGEQFF. The CDR3 bases are TGCGCCAGCAGCCAAGATGGGCGGGCGGGAGCCGTCAGCGGTGAGCAGTTCTTC. This sequence joins TRBV4-3 and TRBJ2-1, with 7 positions matching TRBD2. CDR1 is LGHNA, CDR2 YSLEER, per germline. Unmatched junction bases numbered 17, after V lost 0 bases and J lost 9 bases. This CDR3 is 18 amino acids long.

This clone has just a few counts. The rearrangement uses TRBV28 and TRBJ1-1, with TRBD1 as a possible D gene (6 bases). The CDR3 contains 14 residues. The germline V gene has CDR1 MDHEN and CDR2 SYDVKM. Deletions cut 3 bases from V and 1 base from J, with 9 bases between. CDR3 protein: CASSLAGANTEAFF. As DNA, the CDR3 is TGTGCCAGCAGTTTGGCAGGGGCGAACACTGAAGCTTTCTTT.

The chain has TRBV28 and TRBJ2-7, with TRBD2 matching 10 bases. The trim removed 2 bases at V and 4 bases at J, leaving 5 bases unmatched. This CDR3 spans 15 amino acids. Germline assignment: CDR1 MDHEN and CDR2 SYDVKM. This CDR3 is CASSLAPGLAYEQYF. CDR3 nucleotides: TGTGCCAGCAGTTTAGCTCCGGGACTAGCGTACGAGCAGTACTTC.

V is TRBV11-3 and J is TRBJ1-1, with D hard to call. CDR1 and CDR2 (germline): SGHNT, YENEEA. V gave up 4 bases and J gave up 1 base, with 10 bases separating them. CDR3 length: 14 residues. The CDR3 DNA is TGTGCCAGCAGCTCTAACTCGGGGAACACTGAAGCTTTCTTT. This codes for CASSSNSGNTEAFF.

V gene TRBV18 combines with J gene TRBJ1-5, with 7 bases fitting TRBD1. CDR1 and CDR2 from the germline V gene are KGHSH and LQKENI. V shed 3 bases and J 1 base; nucleotides not matched to a gene: 12. The CDR3 runs 18 residues. As DNA, the CDR3 is TGTGCCAGCTCACCGGGGGACAGCCCCAGAAGAAGCAATCAGCCCCAGCATTTT. It specifies CASSPGDSPRRSNQPQHF.

This clone showed up just a few times. The V gene is TRBV27, the J gene TRBJ1-2; 9 bases line up with TRBD1. CDR3 length: 17 amino acids. Germline-derived CDR1 and CDR2 are MNHEY and SMNVEV (reference sequence). V gave up 6 bases and J gave up 4 bases; unmatched junction bases: 15. The CDR3: CASSPAGIGTGIYGYTF. Here the CDR3 DNA reads TGTGCCAGCAGCCCGGCGGGCATCGGGACAGGGATCTATGGCTACACCTTC.

This clone was detected a few times. The sample carries other DNA sequences with the same CDR3. The V and J genes are TRBV5-1 and TRBJ2-1; D not resolved. The CDR3 is made up of 15 amino acids. Germline lookup yields CDR1 SGHRS and CDR2 YFSETQ. V lost 0 bases, J lost 1 base, and 8 bases lay in between. The CDR3 DNA is TGCGCCAGCAGCTTGGTTGCGAATTCCTACAATGAGCAGTTCTTC. Protein sequence: CASSLVANSYNEQFF.

This chain uses TRBV30 with TRBJ1-2, with unresolved D. The CDR3 sequence is 13 residues long. V was clipped by 3 bases and J by 4 bases, with 12 bases between them. The germline CDR1 and CDR2 sequences are GTSNPN and SVGIG (reference sequence). The CDR3 DNA reads as TGTGCCTGGAGAGCCGCGGGTGGCTATGGCTACACCTTC. It yields the protein CAWRAAGGYGYTF.

This clone was observed a few times. The chain recombines TRBV30 with TRBJ1-5; TRBD1 agrees at 7 bases. This CDR3 is 17 amino acids long. The V gene's germline CDR1 is GTSNPN and CDR2 SVGIG (reference sequence). After removal of 2 bases from V and 0 bases from J, the junction contained 10 bases not matched to a gene. As DNA, the CDR3 is TGTGCCTGGAGTCGACAGGGTTCGAGGAATAGCAATCAGCCCCAGCATTTT. Its protein product is CAWSRQGSRNSNQPQHF.

The chain employs TRBV6-5 and TRBJ1-5; maybe TRBD1 (6 bases). The ends were cut back, 6 bases at V and 5 bases at J, with 11 bases in the middle. Germline loops: CDR1 MNHEY, CDR2 SVGAGI. The CDR3 loop spans 13 amino acids. The CDR3 loop reads CASSHRDDQPQHF. For the CDR3, the DNA is TGTGCCAGCAGCCACAGGGACGATCAGCCCCAGCATTTT.

The gene calls are TRBV29-1 and TRBJ2-7, with TRBD2 identical over 7 bases. The CDR3 runs to 15 residues. J lost 2 bases, V lost 6 bases, and 13 bases had no gene match. Looked up from germline, CDR1 is SQVTM and CDR2 is ANQGSEA. In DNA form, the CDR3 reads TGCAGCGTGGCCCCCCGGCTAGCGGCCACCTACGAGCAGTACTTC. This translates into CSVAPRLAATYEQYF.